These 10 T cell receptor beta chains were sequenced from one sample in a study of cytomegalovirus exposure and HLA in healthy donors. Clones were sequenced by immunoSEQ multiplex PCR, and TCRdb holds only the in-frame ones, with some missing. This table holds 85,000 to 95,000 clones, 95% to 97% found once. The sequenced sample consisted of PBMCs. Source of these receptors: a man aged 18 to 35 in good health and CMV-seronegative.

This clone was recorded once. The rearrangement joins TRBV5-6 to TRBJ1-4; D is uncertain. The CDR3 is made up of 16 amino acids. V lost 3 bases, J lost 4 bases, and 16 bases lay in between. Germline V gene data show CDR1 as SGHDT and CDR2 as YYEEEE. The DNA for the CDR3 is TGTGCCAGCAGCTCACGAACGGCGGCGAGTAATGAAAAACTGTTTTTT. Protein sequence: CASSSRTAASNEKLFF.

The chain carries TRBV5-1 and TRBJ2-7, with D possibly TRBD2 on 6 matching bases. The CDR3 loop spans 13 amino acids. Germline V gene sequence: CDR1 SGHRS, CDR2 YFSETQ. V shed 2 bases and J shed 6 bases, with 12 bases lying between them. The CDR3 sequence is CASSFTGALEQYF. The CDR3 DNA follows: TGCGCCAGCAGCTTCACGGGAGCTCTCGAGCAGTACTTC.

V usage is TRBV5-1 and J usage is TRBJ2-1; the D gene is possibly TRBD2 (5 bases). Germline-derived CDR1 and CDR2 are SGHRS and YFSETQ. This CDR3 is 14 amino acids long. The V and J ends lost 8 bases and 5 bases respectively, with 17 bases between them. The CDR3 reads CARPRSMRDNEQFF. In nucleotides, the CDR3 is TGCGCCAGACCTCGCTCCATGCGGGACAATGAGCAGTTCTTC.

The chain links TRBV28 to TRBJ2-3, with TRBD1 identical over 7 bases. The CDR3 spans 14 residues. Germline CDR1 is MDHEN and CDR2 is SYDVKM. With 6 bases clipped from V and 7 bases from J, the junction kept 10 bases outside the gene matches. CDR3 amino acids: CASSPDRKVYTQYF. CDR3 coding DNA: TGTGCCAGCAGCCCGGACAGGAAAGTCTATACGCAGTATTTT.

The genes are TRBV28 and TRBJ2-4; tentative D call: TRBD2 (5 bases). CDR1 MDHEN and CDR2 SYDVKM come from the germline V gene. CDR3 length equals 15 residues. The V end was cut by 6 bases, the J end by 7 bases, with 19 bases between. The CDR3 DNA sequence: TGTGCCAGCAGCCTAGGCTGGACGGGCGGGAACATTCAGTACTTC. Its protein is CASSLGWTGGNIQYF.

The chain combines TRBV5-4 with TRBJ2-1; 11 nucleotides align to TRBD2. The trim removed 2 bases at V and 6 bases at J, leaving 4 bases unmatched. Germline V lookup: CDR1 SGHNT, CDR2 YYREEE (reference sequence). The CDR3 has 15 amino acids. The chain's CDR3 is CASSFKLAGANEQFF. For the CDR3, the DNA is TGTGCCAGCAGCTTTAAACTAGCGGGAGCCAATGAGCAGTTCTTC. Combining the CDR3 with reference TRBV5-4 and TRBJ2-1 gives the whole variable domain ETGVTQSPTHLIKTRGQQVTLRCSSQSGHNTVSWYQQALGQGPQFIFQYYREEENGRGNFPPRFSGLQFPNYSSELNVNALELDDSALYLCASSFKLAGANEQFFGPGTRLTVL.

The rearrangement uses TRBV6-5 and TRBJ2-2, with a possible D match to TRBD1 (6 bases). Germline V gene lookup returns CDR1 MNHEY and CDR2 SVGAGI. The CDR3 covers 16 residues. V was cut by 3 bases and J by 1 base, with 12 bases left in between. This CDR3 is CASSYIGTLNTGELFF. The CDR3 DNA reads as TGTGCCAGCAGTTATATCGGGACATTGAACACCGGGGAGCTGTTTTTT.

V and J are TRBV2 and TRBJ2-7; TRBD1 aligns across 8 bases. Germline V gives CDR1 SNHLY, CDR2 FYNNEI. The ends lost 8 bases at V and 2 bases at J; junction bases unmatched: 14. CDR3 length equals 16 residues. DNA for the CDR3: TGTGCCAGCCTACGGACAGGGTGGGACGTGACCTACGAGCAGTACGTC. Translation gives CASLRTGWDVTYEQYV.

The chain combines TRBV27 with TRBJ1-2; TRBD1 is a possible D gene (6 bases). V lost 5 bases and J 1 base, leaving 8 bases between the germline ends. This CDR3 is 13 amino acids long. Germline V gene lookup returns CDR1 MNHEY and CDR2 SMNVEV (reference sequence). CDR3 sequence: CASSQQGNYGYTF. The CDR3 DNA reads as TGTGCCAGCAGTCAACAGGGTAACTATGGCTACACCTTC.

The chain joins TRBV11-2 to TRBJ1-1; possible D gene TRBD1, 5 bases. In germline, CDR1 is SGHAT, CDR2 FQNNGV. The CDR3 runs to 17 residues. The V end was cut by 1 base, the J end by 0 bases, with 15 bases between. CDR3 residues: CASSLVGTGAMNTEAFF. CDR3 nucleotides: TGTGCCAGCAGCTTAGTAGGCACTGGGGCTATGAACACTGAAGCTTTCTTT.